Shown below are 17 T cell receptor beta chains from a single sample sequenced in a study of human T cells and chemical hapten exposure. Specified time point: patch test 3, about 24 weeks after DPC sensitization. Treatment: therapeutic diphenylcyclopropenone sensitization with weekly scalp DPC. Each CDR3 protein is one row after TCRdb ran MiXCR on the RACE reads. The table has around 150,000 distinct CDR3 sequences, around a quarter seen once. The sample in question was whole blood, obtained in connection with sensitization to the hapten diphenylcyclopropenone (DPC). These receptors came from a woman aged 18-29 years with alopecia areata. Some clones in this sample may be carry-over from other donors' samples.

V is TRBV20-1 and J is TRBJ1-6; D not certain. The CDR3 is 14 residues long. Germline-derived CDR1 and CDR2 are DFQATT and SNEGSKA (reference sequence). Trimming stripped 1 base from V and 8 bases from J, with 12 bases between. The CDR3 sequence: CSARGERGYSPLHF. CDR3 in DNA: TGCAGTGCTAGAGGGGAACGAGGTTATTCACCCCTCCACTTT.

This clonotype has a handful of counts. V usage is TRBV27 and J usage is TRBJ1-1, with TRBD1 as a possible D gene (6 bases). CDR3 size: 14 residues. Germline loops: CDR1 MNHEY, CDR2 SMNVEV (reference sequence). V was cut by 2 bases and J by 1 base, with 8 bases left in between. The CDR3 sequence: CASSLQGQNTEAFF. CDR3 DNA: TGTGCCAGCAGTTTACAGGGACAGAACACTGAAGCTTTCTTT.

There are a few counts of this clonotype. The chain combines TRBV20-1 with TRBJ2-2; D gene ambiguous. CDR1 and CDR2 (germline): DFQATT, SNEGSKA (reference sequence). This CDR3 has 13 amino acids. V gave up 4 bases and J gave up 1 base, with 7 bases separating them. DNA of the CDR3: TGCAGTGCTAAACACAGGAACACCGGGGAGCTGTTTTTT. It yields the protein CSAKHRNTGELFF.

The CDR3 sequence is CASSQGTGANYGYTF. CDR3 sequence (DNA): TGCGCCAGCAGCCAGGGGACAGGGGCTAACTATGGCTACACCTTC. The chain recombines TRBV4-1 with TRBJ1-2, with TRBD1 matching 10 bases. Germline CDR1 reads MGHRA; CDR2 reads YSYEKL. This CDR3 region has 15 residues. J lost 0 bases, V lost 3 bases, and 1 base had no gene match.

This clonotype was seen a handful of times. The CDR3 is CAISDGRTTYEQYF. The CDR3 nucleotides read TGTGCCATCAGTGATGGACGGACTACCTACGAGCAGTACTTC. The chain employs TRBV10-3 and TRBJ2-7; tentative D call: TRBD2 (6 bases). V was cut by 3 bases and J by 2 bases, with 11 bases left in between. Germline loops: CDR1 ENHRY, CDR2 SYGVKD. The CDR3 totals 14 residues.

V usage is TRBV4-1 and J usage is TRBJ2-7; D remains ambiguous. The CDR3 consists of 11 residues. In germline, CDR1 is MGHRA, CDR2 YSYEKL. V was clipped by 6 bases and J by 7 bases, with 10 bases between them. The CDR3 sequence is CASSQVGEQYF. DNA of the CDR3: TGCGCCAGCAGTCAGGTGGGGGAGCAGTACTTC.

This clonotype turned up a few times. The gene calls are TRBV7-2 and TRBJ1-2; TRBD1 agrees at 7 bases. The CDR3 runs 14 residues. Germline V gene sequence: CDR1 SGHTA, CDR2 FQGNSA. With V trimmed by 5 bases and J by 2 bases, 5 bases remained unmatched. CDR3 sequence reads: CASSRDSINYGYTF. Here the CDR3 DNA reads TGTGCCAGCAGCCGGGACAGTATAAACTATGGCTACACCTTC.

This clonotype was counted a few times. This chain links TRBV4-1 with TRBJ1-1; D is perhaps TRBD1 (5 bases). The germline V and J ends were trimmed by 0 bases and 0 bases, with 17 bases remaining between them. Looked up from germline, CDR1 is MGHRA and CDR2 is YSYEKL. This CDR3 has 18 residues. The CDR3 bases are TGCGCCAGCAGCCAAGATTCCGGGGCCGCGAGGATGAACACTGAAGCTTTCTTT. Protein: CASSQDSGAARMNTEAFF.

The chain employs TRBV10-3 and TRBJ1-6; TRBD1 aligns across 8 bases. The CDR3 consists of 14 residues. Trimming removed 7 bases from V and 10 bases from J; junction bases left unmatched: 9. Germline V lookup: CDR1 ENHRY, CDR2 SYGVKD. DNA of the CDR3: TGTGCCATCAAGCCGACAGGGGATGACTCACCCCTCCACTTT. Amino acid sequence: CAIKPTGDDSPLHF.

This sequence joins TRBV23-1 and TRBJ1-5; D unresolved. TRBV23-1 is designated an ORF whose function remains uncertain. CDR3 length: 16 amino acids. V was clipped by 0 bases and J by 5 bases, with 14 bases between them. This CDR3 reads CASSQSRSGKDQPQHF. CDR3 sequence (DNA): TGCGCCAGCAGTCAATCGCGGTCGGGGAAGGATCAGCCCCAGCATTTT.

This clonotype came up many times. CDR3 loop: CASSSGTEAFF. The CDR3 DNA reads as TGTGCCAGCAGTTCAGGCACTGAAGCTTTCTTT. The rearrangement uses TRBV12-3 or TRBV12-4 and TRBJ1-1; D is unclear. This CDR3 has 11 residues. The ends were cut back, 4 bases at V and 4 bases at J, with 4 bases in the middle.

This clonotype was seen only once. This clone may be a read error of a much larger clone one base away. The V gene is TRBV13, the J gene TRBJ2-1; 14 bases align to TRBD2. Germline CDR1 reads PRHDT; CDR2 reads FYEKMQ (reference sequence). This CDR3 spans 15 amino acids. The V gene end was trimmed by 8 bases and the J gene end by 9 bases; junction bases not matched to a gene: 9. CDR3 sequence: CASGSGLAGVTEQFF. The CDR3 DNA sequence: TGTGCCAGCGGCTCGGGACTAGCGGGAGTAACTGAGCAGTTCTTC.

This clonotype appeared many times. This chain links TRBV20-1 with TRBJ2-1; D not certain. The length of the CDR3 is 11 residues. V was cut by 0 bases and J by 9 bases, with 6 bases left in between. Germline V lookup: CDR1 DFQATT, CDR2 SNEGSKA (reference sequence). The CDR3 coding sequence is TGCAGTGCTAGAGATGGAATTGAGCAGTTCTTC. Residues: CSARDGIEQFF.

The chain joins TRBV5-1 to TRBJ2-3, with D perhaps TRBD2 (6 bases). Trimming removed 1 base at V and 4 bases at J, with 13 bases between. This CDR3 spans 15 amino acids. Germline lookup yields CDR1 SGHRS and CDR2 YFSETQ. The CDR3 DNA is TGCGCCAGCAGCTTGACCTCCCCTAGCGCAGATACGCAGTATTTT. The encoded protein is CASSLTSPSADTQYF.

This clonotype was detected a few times. The chain joins TRBV25-1 to TRBJ2-7, with 7 bases aligning to TRBD1. The CDR3 spans 12 residues. Looked up from germline, CDR1 is MGHDK and CDR2 is SYGVNS. V lost 6 bases to trimming and J lost 6 bases; unmatched junction nucleotides: 5. The CDR3 sequence is CASSIPGGEQYF. The CDR3 nucleotides read TGTGCCAGCAGCATTCCAGGGGGCGAGCAGTACTTC.

This sequence joins TRBV6-6 and TRBJ2-5; 9 bases map to TRBD2. CDR3 length equals 13 residues. Unmatched junction bases numbered 4, after V lost 6 bases and J lost 5 bases. The germline V gene has CDR1 MNHNY and CDR2 SVGAGI (reference sequence). In DNA, the CDR3 is TGTGCCAGCAGGGCGGGAGGGATCGAGACCCAGTACTTC. Protein sequence: CASRAGGIETQYF.

This chain uses TRBV27 with TRBJ1-1, with 7 bases identical to TRBD1. J gave up 10 bases and V 8 bases, and 16 bases lay outside the gene matches. The CDR3 runs to 14 residues. CDR1 MNHEY and CDR2 SMNVEV come from the germline V gene (reference sequence). CDR3 bases: TGTGCCAGCGCCGTCTCAGACCTACAGGGGCGAGCTTTCTTT. Translation gives CASAVSDLQGRAFF.